This T cell receptor (beta chain) was sequenced during a study of blood T cell repertoires in COVID-19. Germline V gene lookup returns CDR1 MGHRA and CDR2 YSYEKL. Trimming pared 3 bases from V and 0 bases from J, leaving 8 bases between. The CDR3 runs to 14 residues. Repertoires were generated with immunoSEQ multiplex PCR, while TCRdb's copy carries only in-frame clones and drops some. The sample lists about 130,000 clones, over 80% occurring once. V usage is TRBV4-1 and J usage is TRBJ1-1; D gene uncertain. The receptor was derived from a man aged 55 to 70 with acute or convalescent COVID-19. The sample was peripheral blood. CDR3 DNA: TGCGCCAGCAGCCAGCGCGGTTTGAACACTGAAGCTTTCTTT. Translation: CASSQRGLNTEAFF.